A selection of T cell receptor beta chains follows, all from one sample in a study of cytomegalovirus exposure and HLA in healthy donors. Generated by immunoSEQ multiplex PCR, the TCRdb table keeps only in-frame clones and is missing some. The sample contains around 140,000 clones, 9.7% of which appear only once. Material: PBMCs. The receptors were gathered from a man aged 45-60 years in good health and CMV-seronegative. CDR3s include the opening cysteine and the closing phenylalanine or tryptophan. Fields, in order: D gene, clone size, J gene, V gene, CDR3 DNA, CDR3 protein. A D gene is named only where the DNA matches it firmly. Size tells how often a clone was seen (once, few, many) or the class of an expanded clone, and some rows leave it out.

D gene: TRBD2; clone size: few; J gene: TRBJ2-2; V gene: TRBV5-4; CDR3 DNA: TGTGCCAGCAGCCCGGGACTAGATGACCGGGGCGGGGAGCTGTTTTTT; CDR3 protein: CASSPGLDDRGGELFF
D gene: .; clone size: many; J gene: TRBJ1-2; V gene: TRBV5-6; CDR3 DNA: TGTGCCAGCAGCCTTGACAATGTCTATGGCTACACCTTC; CDR3 protein: CASSLDNVYGYTF
D gene: TRBD1; clone size: few; J gene: TRBJ1-2; V gene: TRBV6-5; CDR3 DNA: TGTGCCAGCAGCTCGACAGGGGTGTATGGCTACACCTTC; CDR3 protein: CASSSTGVYGYTF
D gene: TRBD2; clone size: .; J gene: TRBJ2-1; V gene: TRBV4-1; CDR3 DNA: TGCGCCAGCAGCCAAGCGGAGATAGCGGGAAGTGGTTACAATGAGCAGTTCTTC; CDR3 protein: CASSQAEIAGSGYNEQFF
D gene: .; clone size: .; J gene: TRBJ2-3; V gene: TRBV5-4; CDR3 DNA: TGTGCCAGCAGCGACAGCTACACAGATACGCAGTATTTT; CDR3 protein: CASSDSYTDTQYF
D gene: .; clone size: .; J gene: TRBJ2-5; V gene: TRBV15; CDR3 DNA: TGTGCCACCGGCATGAGGGTCCAAGAGACCCAGTACTTC; CDR3 protein: CATGMRVQETQYF
D gene: TRBD1; clone size: .; J gene: TRBJ1-1; V gene: TRBV2; CDR3 DNA: TGTGCCAGCAGCGATTCATATACAGGGGGCAGGTTTGCTTTCTTT; CDR3 protein: CASSDSYTGGRFAFF
D gene: TRBD2; clone size: few; J gene: TRBJ2-7; V gene: TRBV5-1; CDR3 DNA: TGCGCCAGCAGCCCTCAAGCGGGAGAGGTCGGCGAGCAGTACTTC; CDR3 protein: CASSPQAGEVGEQYF
D gene: .; clone size: few; J gene: TRBJ2-1; V gene: TRBV5-1; CDR3 DNA: TGCGCCAGCAGCCCCCTCTCCGCCCGGCCTGCTGGAGGTGAGCAGTTCTTC; CDR3 protein: CASSPLSARPAGGEQFF
D gene: TRBD1; clone size: few; J gene: TRBJ1-3; V gene: TRBV5-4; CDR3 DNA: TGTGCCAGCAGCATGACAGGGGGAAACACCATATATTTT; CDR3 protein: CASSMTGGNTIYF
D gene: TRBD1; clone size: few; J gene: TRBJ2-7; V gene: TRBV28; CDR3 DNA: TGTGCCAGCAGACATACCGGGACAGGGTACTACGAGCAGTACTTC; CDR3 protein: CASRHTGTGYYEQYF
D gene: .; clone size: .; J gene: TRBJ1-5; V gene: TRBV19; CDR3 DNA: TGTGCCAGTAGTATTTACAGGGCCGATAGCAATCAGCCCCAGCATTTT; CDR3 protein: CASSIYRADSNQPQHF
D gene: .; clone size: few; J gene: TRBJ2-2; V gene: TRBV5-1; CDR3 DNA: TGCGCCAGCAGCTCGCGGGAGAACACCGGGGAGCTGTTTTTT; CDR3 protein: CASSSRENTGELFF
D gene: TRBD2; clone size: few; J gene: TRBJ2-2; V gene: TRBV7-3; CDR3 DNA: TGTGCCAGCAGCGCTAGCGGGGGCGGGACCGGGGAGCTGTTTTTT; CDR3 protein: CASSASGGGTGELFF
D gene: .; clone size: few; J gene: TRBJ1-3; V gene: TRBV30; CDR3 DNA: TGTGCCTGGATCAAGGACACAAGCTCTGGAAACACCATATATTTT; CDR3 protein: CAWIKDTSSGNTIYF
D gene: TRBD2; clone size: few; J gene: TRBJ2-1; V gene: TRBV6-5; CDR3 DNA: TGTGCCAGCAGTTTACAGCGGGGAAATTCCAATGAGCAGTTCTTC; CDR3 protein: CASSLQRGNSNEQFF
D gene: TRBD2; clone size: few; J gene: TRBJ2-7; V gene: TRBV6-5; CDR3 DNA: TGTGCCTCCCGTGCGGGGGCCTACGAGCAGTACTTC; CDR3 protein: CASRAGAYEQYF
D gene: .; clone size: few; J gene: TRBJ2-1; V gene: TRBV5-4; CDR3 DNA: TGTGCCAGCAGCCCACGTGGGCCTCTGGGAGATAATGAGCAGTTCTTC; CDR3 protein: CASSPRGPLGDNEQFF
D gene: TRBD1; clone size: .; J gene: TRBJ1-1; V gene: TRBV2; CDR3 DNA: TGTGCCAGCACTGGGGACAGCCCGAACACTGAAGCTTTCTTT; CDR3 protein: CASTGDSPNTEAFF
D gene: .; clone size: .; J gene: TRBJ1-1; V gene: TRBV4-2; CDR3 DNA: TGTGCCAGCAGCCCAATGGACAGCAACACTGAAGCTTTCTTT; CDR3 protein: CASSPMDSNTEAFF
D gene: TRBD1; clone size: few; J gene: TRBJ1-1; V gene: TRBV7-9; CDR3 DNA: TGTGCCAGCAGCCCGCTGACAGGGAATGAAGCTTTCTTT; CDR3 protein: CASSPLTGNEAFF
D gene: TRBD2; clone size: few; J gene: TRBJ2-3; V gene: TRBV5-6; CDR3 DNA: TGTGCCAGCAGTTCGCTAGCGGCACCTCTGCCAGATACGCAGTATTTT; CDR3 protein: CASSSLAAPLPDTQYF
D gene: TRBD1; clone size: few; J gene: TRBJ2-2; V gene: TRBV9; CDR3 DNA: TGTGCCAGCAGCACCACCGACAGGGAGAACACCGAGGAGCTGTTTTTT; CDR3 protein: CASSTTDRENTEELFF
D gene: .; clone size: few; J gene: TRBJ1-6; V gene: TRBV7-2; CDR3 DNA: TGTGCCAGCCAGGTGACCTCCTATAATTCACCCCTCCACTTT; CDR3 protein: CASQVTSYNSPLHF
D gene: TRBD1; clone size: .; J gene: TRBJ1-1; V gene: TRBV5-4; CDR3 DNA: TGTGCCAGCAGCCGCCGACAGGGATCAGGCATGCCTGAAGCTTTCTTT; CDR3 protein: CASSRRQGSGMPEAFF
D gene: TRBD2; clone size: .; J gene: TRBJ2-1; V gene: TRBV19; CDR3 DNA: TGTGCCAGTAGTATAGATCGGGCTAGCGGGGACTATCCGGAGTTCTTC; CDR3 protein: CASSIDRASGDYPEFF
D gene: .; clone size: .; J gene: TRBJ2-3; V gene: TRBV5-1; CDR3 DNA: TGCGCCAGCAGCCCAACAGGGGATACGCAGTATTTT; CDR3 protein: CASSPTGDTQYF
D gene: TRBD1; clone size: few; J gene: TRBJ1-5; V gene: TRBV6-5; CDR3 DNA: TGTGCCAGCAGTAGACAGGGGGTGGGCAATCAGCCCCAGCATTTT; CDR3 protein: CASSRQGVGNQPQHF
D gene: TRBD1; clone size: .; J gene: TRBJ1-2; V gene: TRBV10-1; CDR3 DNA: TGCGCCAGCAGCAAGGACAGGGTCGGCTCCTATGGCTACACCTTC; CDR3 protein: CASSKDRVGSYGYTF
D gene: TRBD2; clone size: few; J gene: TRBJ2-5; V gene: TRBV5-4; CDR3 DNA: TGTGCCAGCAGCTTCAGCGGGGGTGAGACCCAGTACTTC; CDR3 protein: CASSFSGGETQYF
D gene: TRBD1; clone size: few; J gene: TRBJ1-2; V gene: TRBV15; CDR3 DNA: TGTGCCACCAGCAGAGTCCACAGGGGAAATTATGGCTACACCTTC; CDR3 protein: CATSRVHRGNYGYTF
D gene: TRBD2; clone size: few; J gene: TRBJ2-6; V gene: TRBV28; CDR3 DNA: TGTGCCAGCAGTGACGGGAGGGTGGGGTCCTCTGGGGCCAACGTCCTGACTTTC; CDR3 protein: CASSDGRVGSSGANVLTF
D gene: TRBD1; clone size: .; J gene: TRBJ1-5; V gene: TRBV19; CDR3 DNA: TGTGCCAGTAGTATAGGGGGGCAGGGGGATTCTCCGACCCAGCATTTT; CDR3 protein: CASSIGGQGDSPTQHF
D gene: TRBD2; clone size: many; J gene: TRBJ2-1; V gene: TRBV6-4; CDR3 DNA: TGTGCCAGCAGTGACTCCCCTAGCGGGGGGGGGAATGAGCAGTTCTTC; CDR3 protein: CASSDSPSGGGNEQFF
D gene: .; clone size: .; J gene: TRBJ2-6; V gene: TRBV30; CDR3 DNA: TGTGCCTCCCAATGGGCAGGCAACTCTGGGGCCAACGTCCTGACTTTC; CDR3 protein: CASQWAGNSGANVLTF
D gene: .; clone size: .; J gene: TRBJ1-2; V gene: TRBV9; CDR3 DNA: TGTGCCAGCAGCGTAGCTCTGGCAGGGTCGTATGGCTACACCTTC; CDR3 protein: CASSVALAGSYGYTF
D gene: .; clone size: few; J gene: TRBJ1-1; V gene: TRBV15; CDR3 DNA: TGTGCCACCAGCAGAGAACAGGGCTGGGAAGCTTTCTTT; CDR3 protein: CATSREQGWEAFF
D gene: .; clone size: few; J gene: TRBJ2-1; V gene: TRBV7-9; CDR3 DNA: TGTGCCAGCAGCCCCGCGGGGAGGGAGCAGTTCTTC; CDR3 protein: CASSPAGREQFF
D gene: TRBD1; clone size: .; J gene: TRBJ2-3; V gene: TRBV2; CDR3 DNA: TGTGCCAGCAGTCAGACAGGGGGGGCAGATACGCAGTATTTT; CDR3 protein: CASSQTGGADTQYF
D gene: .; clone size: .; J gene: TRBJ2-7; V gene: TRBV6-5; CDR3 DNA: TGTGCCAGCAGTTACTCCACAGCCTCCTACGAGCAATACTTC; CDR3 protein: CASSYSTASYEQYF
D gene: TRBD2; clone size: .; J gene: TRBJ2-7; V gene: TRBV18; CDR3 DNA: TGTGCCAGCTCTTCAAGGGAGGGCTCCTACGAGCAGTACTTC; CDR3 protein: CASSSREGSYEQYF
D gene: .; clone size: few; J gene: TRBJ1-2; V gene: TRBV30; CDR3 DNA: TGTGCCTGGAGAACCGGTCCCGATCGTGGCTACACCTTC; CDR3 protein: CAWRTGPDRGYTF
D gene: TRBD1; clone size: few; J gene: TRBJ1-5; V gene: TRBV30; CDR3 DNA: TGTGCCTGGAGTGTAACAGGGGGCCCGATCAATCAGCCCCAGCATTTT; CDR3 protein: CAWSVTGGPINQPQHF
D gene: TRBD2; clone size: few; J gene: TRBJ2-2; V gene: TRBV11-2; CDR3 DNA: TGTGCCAGCAGCTTCTCGAGGAGCGGGGTGAACACCGGGGAGCTGTTTTTT; CDR3 protein: CASSFSRSGVNTGELFF
D gene: .; clone size: few; J gene: TRBJ1-2; V gene: TRBV5-5; CDR3 DNA: TGTGCCAGCAGCTTGCGGGGGGTGATAGAGGGTTTGGACTATGGCTACACCTTC; CDR3 protein: CASSLRGVIEGLDYGYTF
D gene: TRBD2; clone size: few; J gene: TRBJ2-5; V gene: TRBV13; CDR3 DNA: TGTGCCAGCAGCTTAACTAGCGGAGGAGAGACCCAGTACTTC; CDR3 protein: CASSLTSGGETQYF
D gene: .; clone size: .; J gene: TRBJ2-1; V gene: TRBV19; CDR3 DNA: TGTGCCAGTATCTCCCTCGCTAGCGAACACACCAATGAGCAGTTCTTC; CDR3 protein: CASISLASEHTNEQFF
D gene: .; clone size: few; J gene: TRBJ1-1; V gene: TRBV6-5; CDR3 DNA: TGTGCCAGCAGTTACGGGGGACAGAACACTGAAGCTTTCTTT; CDR3 protein: CASSYGGQNTEAFF
D gene: .; clone size: few; J gene: TRBJ2-3; V gene: TRBV5-1; CDR3 DNA: TGCGCCAGCAGCTTGGTCGGGCAGGGCAACACAGATACGCAGTATTTT; CDR3 protein: CASSLVGQGNTDTQYF
D gene: .; clone size: few; J gene: TRBJ2-2; V gene: TRBV11-3; CDR3 DNA: TGTGCCAGCAGCCCCCCGGGACTCGCCACCGGGGAGCTGTTTTTT; CDR3 protein: CASSPPGLATGELFF
D gene: TRBD1; clone size: few; J gene: TRBJ2-1; V gene: TRBV7-3; CDR3 DNA: TGTGCCAGCAGCTTAAGTTCGGGACAGAACAATGAGCAGTTCTTC; CDR3 protein: CASSLSSGQNNEQFF
D gene: TRBD2; clone size: few; J gene: TRBJ2-7; V gene: TRBV5-1; CDR3 DNA: TGCGCCAGCAGCAGGACTAGCGGGGGGCAATACGAGCAGTACTTC; CDR3 protein: CASSRTSGGQYEQYF
D gene: .; clone size: .; J gene: TRBJ1-6; V gene: TRBV6-6; CDR3 DNA: TGTGCCAGCACCTTACGGAGCTCCTATAATTCACCCCTCCACTTT; CDR3 protein: CASTLRSSYNSPLHF
D gene: .; clone size: few; J gene: TRBJ2-5; V gene: TRBV7-9; CDR3 DNA: TGTGCCAGCAGCCCTAGGGCAGGGCGAGAGACCCAGTACTTC; CDR3 protein: CASSPRAGRETQYF
D gene: TRBD1; clone size: few; J gene: TRBJ2-1; V gene: TRBV19; CDR3 DNA: TGTGCCAGTAGTATCAGGGGGAGCTCCTACAATGAGCAGTTCTTC; CDR3 protein: CASSIRGSSYNEQFF